The TCR beta chain described here comes from a study of OX40 agonist ivuxolimab in advanced cancers. Study observations and caveats: Researchers report that CD8+ T cells had, on average, more expanded clones than CD4+.

Clones were sequenced by immunoSEQ multiplex PCR, and TCRdb holds only the in-frame ones, with some missing. The data show tens of thousands of clones, with 65% to 85% seen just once and 8.2% held by the top ten. At cycle 4 day 1, cycle 7 day 1, and baseline, blood was sampled. Notes on this clone: Its target is unknown.

The CDR3 totals 14 residues. Trimming shortened V by 0 bases and J by 1 base, and 7 bases separated the two germline ends. Per the germline V gene, CDR1 is SGHRS and CDR2 is YFSETQ. The input for sequencing was CD4+ or CD8+ T cells sorted from blood, taken in a trial of the OX40 agonist ivuxolimab. The TCR originated in an adult with an advanced solid tumor such as melanoma, head and neck, liver or kidney cancer. The chain couples TRBV5-1 to TRBJ1-1, with D possibly TRBD1 on 5 matching bases. CDR3 coding DNA: TGCGCCAGCAGCTTGGAGGGGCGGAACACTGAAGCTTTCTTT. It translates to CASSLEGRNTEAFF. Full variable domain (rest looked up from reference TRBV5-1 and TRBJ1-1): KAGVTQTPRYLIKTRGQQVTLSCSPISGHRSVSWYQQTPGQGLQFLFEYFSETQRNKGNFPGRFSGRQFSNSRSEMNVSTLELGDSALYLCASSLEGRNTEAFFGQGTRLTVV.